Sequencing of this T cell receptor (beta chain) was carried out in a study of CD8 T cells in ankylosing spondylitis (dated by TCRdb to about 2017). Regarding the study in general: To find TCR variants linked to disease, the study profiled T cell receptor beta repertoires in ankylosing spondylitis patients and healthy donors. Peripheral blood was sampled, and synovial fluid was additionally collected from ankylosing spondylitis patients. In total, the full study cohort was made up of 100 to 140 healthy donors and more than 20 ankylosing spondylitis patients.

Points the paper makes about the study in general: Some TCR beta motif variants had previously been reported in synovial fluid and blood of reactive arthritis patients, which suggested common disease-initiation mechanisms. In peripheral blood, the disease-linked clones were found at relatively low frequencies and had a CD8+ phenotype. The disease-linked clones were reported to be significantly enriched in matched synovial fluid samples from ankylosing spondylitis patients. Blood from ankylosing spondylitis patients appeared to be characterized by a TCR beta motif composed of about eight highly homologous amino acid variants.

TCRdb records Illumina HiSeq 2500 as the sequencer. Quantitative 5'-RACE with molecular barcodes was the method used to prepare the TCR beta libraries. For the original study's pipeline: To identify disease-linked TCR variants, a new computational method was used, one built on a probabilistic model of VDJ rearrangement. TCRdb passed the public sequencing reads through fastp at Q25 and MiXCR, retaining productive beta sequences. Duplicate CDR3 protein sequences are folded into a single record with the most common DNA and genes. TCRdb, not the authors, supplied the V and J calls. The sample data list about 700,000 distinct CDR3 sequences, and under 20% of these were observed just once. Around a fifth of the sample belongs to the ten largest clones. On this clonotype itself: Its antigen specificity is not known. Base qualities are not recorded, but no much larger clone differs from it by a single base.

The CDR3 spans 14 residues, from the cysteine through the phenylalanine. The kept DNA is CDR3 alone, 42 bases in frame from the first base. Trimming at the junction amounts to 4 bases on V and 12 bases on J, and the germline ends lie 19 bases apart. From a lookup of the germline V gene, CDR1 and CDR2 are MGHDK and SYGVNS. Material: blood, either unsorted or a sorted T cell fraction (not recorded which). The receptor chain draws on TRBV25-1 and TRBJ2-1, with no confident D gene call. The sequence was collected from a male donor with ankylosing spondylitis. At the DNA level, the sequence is TGTGCCAGCAGTGGAACCCCGGGCGCAGATGCGCAGTTCTTC. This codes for CASSGTPGADAQFF.